This T cell receptor (beta chain) was documented in a study of T cells in Graves' hyperthyroidism and ophthalmopathy. Study-level points and caveats: Among thyroid clonotypes expanded above 0.001, most also appeared in blood.

Trimming at V came to 2 bases and at J to 5 bases, leaving 5 bases not matched to a gene. The CDR3 is made up of 14 amino acids. Germline CDR1 DFQATT, CDR2 SNEGSKA (reference sequence). A remark on this clonotype: Its cognate antigen is unknown.

The investigators amplified TCR beta CDR3 regions from RNA transcripts. First-round RT-PCR with HTBI primers amplified the TCR CDR3 region. TCRdb called the multiplex PCR reads again in MiXCR, with one record for every CDR3 protein. The sample lists 550,000 to 700,000 distinct CDR3 sequences, about half occurring once. The sequence was collected from an adult woman with Graves' disease, either hyperthyroidism or ophthalmopathy (not recorded which). This rearrangement joins TRBV20-1 to TRBJ1-3, with TRBD1 matching 8 bases. The sequencing input was peripheral blood or thyroid tissue (not recorded which). CDR3 residues: CSARRGQGRNTIYF. The CDR3 DNA is TGCAGTGCTAGAAGAGGACAGGGAAGAAACACCATATATTTT.